This record looks at one T cell receptor (beta chain) sequence and its context. The germline CDR1 and CDR2 sequences are LGHNA and YSLEER. The CDR3 length is 15 residues. Trimming pared 11 bases from V and 8 bases from J, leaving 25 bases between. This record comes from a study of blood T cell repertoires in COVID-19. Study details: Collection of acute and convalescent COVID-19 samples took place in the United States, Italy and Spain. From T cells, B-cell-depleted T cells, or PBMCs came the material, which was cDNA or gDNA.

Under the authors' procedure: Reference gene primers were amplified, and this amplification served to estimate nucleated cell counts. Clones were sequenced by immunoSEQ multiplex PCR, and TCRdb holds only the in-frame ones, with some missing. That table supplies the V and J calls and clone size; D and trimming were determined from the DNA. The sample records 90,000 to 120,000 clones, more than 70% being singletons. The chain carries TRBV4-3 and TRBJ2-1; D might be TRBD1 (6 bases). Source material: peripheral blood. The TCR sequence derives from a man aged 45-60 years with active or convalescent COVID-19. The CDR3 is CASARGFILGDEQFF. As DNA, the CDR3 is TGCGCCTCCGCTAGGGGGTTTATATTAGGGGATGAGCAGTTCTTC.